This T cell receptor (beta chain) was identified during a study of blood T cell repertoires in COVID-19. The overall study: The samples span acute and convalescent COVID-19 from the United States, Italy and Spain. Nucleic acid was either cDNA or gDNA, and it came from T cells, B-cell-depleted T cells, or PBMCs.

Trimming left V 1 base short and J 7 bases short, with 5 bases between. This CDR3 has 13 residues. Germline CDR1 SGHAT, CDR2 FQNNGV. This clone was observed once. The assay was immunoSEQ multiplex PCR, and TCRdb's table has in-frame clones only and misses some. The sample carries 250,000 to 300,000 clones, roughly 90% recorded once. Seattle's cohort entered during active infection and was followed longitudinally. Specimen: peripheral blood. This sequence was found in a woman in her 30s with COVID-19, enrolled during active disease. The chain is built from TRBV11-2 and TRBJ1-6; unclear D gene. CDR3 amino acids: CASSLGGNSPLHF. CDR3 bases: TGTGCCAGCAGCTTAGGAGGGAATTCACCCCTCCACTTT.